This is a list of T cell receptor beta chains from one sample in a study of cytomegalovirus exposure and HLA in healthy donors. Using immunoSEQ multiplex PCR, the repertoire was profiled, and TCRdb retains in-frame clones only, with some absent. The table has 150,000 or so clones, roughly four fifths seen once. Specimen: PBMCs. The source is a man in his forties or fifties in good health and CMV-seropositive. The CDR3 runs from the conserved cysteine through the conserved F or W. D genes are given only for firm matches. Rows give clone size only sometimes, using once, few, many, or a class for an expanded clone.

length,J,V,size,D,CDR3,DNA
14,TRBJ1-4,TRBV28,NA,TRBD1,CASSYPGGGPELFF,TGTGCCAGCAGTTATCCAGGGGGCGGCCCGGAACTGTTTTTT
15,TRBJ2-7,TRBV7-3,once,NA,CASSLFQGSSYEQYF,TGTGCCAGCAGCTTATTCCAGGGTTCCTCCTACGAGCAGTACTTC
17,TRBJ2-1,TRBV4-2,NA,TRBD2,CASSQRLAGGIYNEQFF,TGTGCCAGCAGCCAAAGACTAGCGGGGGGCATCTACAATGAGCAGTTCTTC
15,TRBJ1-1,TRBV11-2,few,NA,CASSLSGRWNTEAFF,TGTGCCAGCAGCTTATCAGGGCGGTGGAACACTGAAGCTTTCTTT
15,TRBJ2-5,TRBV7-3,NA,TRBD2,CASSPRASGRETQYF,TGTGCCAGCAGCCCCCGGGCTAGCGGGAGGGAGACCCAGTACTTC
15,TRBJ1-5,TRBV19,NA,NA,CASSIAYRVEQPQHF,TGTGCCAGTAGTATAGCTTACAGGGTAGAACAGCCCCAGCATTTT
15,TRBJ2-7,TRBV4-1,NA,TRBD2,CASSQETSVPSEQYF,TGTGCCAGCAGCCAAGAAACTAGCGTCCCTTCCGAGCAGTACTTC
14,TRBJ1-3,TRBV13,NA,NA,CASSLGRAGNTIYF,TGTGCCAGCAGCTTAGGCAGGGCGGGAAACACCATATATTTT
15,TRBJ2-5,TRBV5-5,NA,NA,CASSSRGGREETQYF,TGTGCCAGCAGCTCGAGGGGGGGCAGGGAAGAGACCCAGTACTTC
16,TRBJ2-3,TRBV4-3,NA,TRBD2,CASSQGLAGGTDTQYF,TGCGCCAGCAGCCAAGGACTAGCGGGGGGAACAGATACGCAGTATTTT
15,TRBJ2-5,TRBV5-6,NA,TRBD2,CASSRLAGWEETQYF,TGTGCCAGCAGCAGGCTAGCGGGGTGGGAAGAGACCCAGTACTTC
15,TRBJ2-1,TRBV7-9,NA,TRBD2,CASSLSAGETNEQFF,TGTGCCAGCAGCTTAAGTGCGGGAGAAACCAATGAGCAGTTCTTC
16,TRBJ2-1,TRBV7-9,NA,TRBD2,CASSPELAGELNEQFF,TGTGCCAGCAGCCCCGAACTGGCGGGAGAGCTCAATGAGCAGTTCTTC
13,TRBJ2-7,TRBV28,NA,TRBD1,CASGRDRGSEQYF,TGTGCCAGCGGCCGTGACAGGGGCTCCGAGCAGTACTTC
14,TRBJ2-7,TRBV14,NA,NA,CASSQDWGAYEQYF,TGTGCCAGCAGCCAAGATTGGGGAGCATACGAGCAGTACTTC
14,TRBJ2-3,TRBV6-5,NA,NA,CASSYFAGTDTQYF,TGTGCCAGCAGTTACTTTGCGGGCACAGATACGCAGTATTTT
14,TRBJ1-5,TRBV7-9,NA,TRBD1,CASSSGQGYQPQHF,TGTGCCAGCAGTTCAGGACAGGGGTATCAGCCCCAGCATTTT
13,TRBJ2-2,TRBV29-1,NA,TRBD1,CSGQGANTEELFF,TGCAGCGGACAGGGGGCGAACACCGAGGAGCTGTTTTTT
14,TRBJ1-6,TRBV27,NA,NA,CASSQGSYNSPLHF,TGTGCCAGCAGTCAGGGGTCCTATAATTCACCCCTCCACTTT
15,TRBJ2-7,TRBV11-2,NA,TRBD2,CASSPIAGTAYEQYF,TGTGCCAGCAGCCCAATAGCGGGGACCGCCTACGAGCAGTACTTC
16,TRBJ2-1,TRBV6-6,NA,TRBD1,CASSRIQGSSYNEQFF,TGTGCCAGCAGCCGTATACAGGGGAGCTCCTACAATGAGCAGTTCTTC
13,TRBJ1-1,TRBV30,NA,NA,CAWRRTSNTEAFF,TGTGCCTGGAGGAGGACATCGAACACTGAAGCTTTCTTT
13,TRBJ1-1,TRBV2,NA,NA,CASNQGFSTEAFF,TGTGCCAGCAATCAGGGCTTTAGCACTGAAGCTTTCTTT
15,TRBJ2-1,TRBV19,NA,TRBD2,CASRKGLVVSSEQFF,TGTGCCAGTAGGAAGGGACTAGTCGTGTCGAGCGAGCAGTTCTTC
15,TRBJ1-1,TRBV7-2,once,TRBD1,CASSLAPGQGTEAFF,TGTGCCAGCAGCTTAGCGCCAGGACAGGGTACTGAAGCTTTCTTT
15,TRBJ2-1,TRBV7-3,NA,TRBD1,CASSFDGQGYNEQFF,TGTGCCAGCAGCTTCGACGGACAGGGCTACAATGAGCAGTTCTTC
15,TRBJ2-7,TRBV15,NA,TRBD1,CATRAPGQGAYEQYF,TGTGCCACCAGGGCACCGGGACAGGGGGCCTACGAGCAGTACTTC
14,TRBJ1-2,TRBV19,NA,NA,CASSRVADDYGYTF,TGTGCCAGTAGCCGGGTGGCAGACGACTATGGCTACACCTTC
16,TRBJ2-7,TRBV10-3,NA,TRBD1,CAISEMDRVGSFEQYF,TGTGCCATCAGTGAGATGGACAGGGTCGGGTCTTTCGAGCAGTACTTC
11,TRBJ1-1,TRBV7-9,NA,NA,CASSFGTEAFF,TGTGCCAGCAGCTTCGGCACTGAAGCTTTCTTT
9,TRBJ2-1,TRBV12-1,NA,NA,CASSLNYIF,TGTGCCAGCAGCCTCAACTACATCTTC
15,TRBJ2-5,TRBV7-8,once,TRBD2,CASSSLAGGRETQYF,TGTGCCAGCAGCTCTCTAGCGGGAGGACGCGAGACCCAGTACTTC
14,TRBJ2-7,TRBV9,NA,NA,CASSARDMFYEQYF,TGTGCCAGCAGCGCAAGGGACATGTTCTACGAGCAGTACTTC
15,TRBJ1-4,TRBV7-2,NA,TRBD1,CASSSGDRDNEKLFF,TGTGCCAGCAGCTCTGGGGACAGGGATAATGAAAAACTGTTTTTT
18,TRBJ1-2,TRBV5-1,NA,NA,CASSHGGQLSPTNYGYTF,TGCGCCAGCAGCCACGGAGGACAGCTTAGTCCCACTAACTATGGCTACACCTTC
14,TRBJ1-1,TRBV30,NA,NA,CAWRRQEGRPEAFF,TGTGCCTGGAGACGGCAGGAGGGACGCCCTGAAGCTTTCTTT
16,TRBJ2-5,TRBV9,NA,TRBD2,CASSVAGSGMLETQYF,TGTGCCAGCAGCGTAGCCGGTAGCGGGATGTTGGAGACCCAGTACTTC
13,TRBJ2-7,TRBV19,NA,NA,CASSMGIWEEQYF,TGTGCCAGTAGTATGGGTATATGGGAGGAGCAGTACTTC
15,TRBJ2-7,TRBV7-9,NA,TRBD2,CASSYRTSGGYEQYF,TGTGCCAGCAGCTATCGTACTAGCGGGGGTTACGAGCAGTACTTC
14,TRBJ2-2,TRBV5-4,NA,TRBD1,CASSGQGVTGELFF,TGTGCCAGCTCCGGACAGGGAGTCACCGGGGAGCTGTTTTTT
13,TRBJ1-1,TRBV5-1,few,NA,CASTSGDNTEAFF,TGCGCCAGCACCTCGGGGGATAACACTGAAGCTTTCTTT
14,TRBJ2-5,TRBV11-2,NA,NA,CASSLDGHQETQYF,TGTGCCAGCAGCTTAGATGGCCACCAAGAGACCCAGTACTTC
14,TRBJ1-5,TRBV5-8,NA,NA,CASSTRQHNQPQHF,TGTGCCAGCAGCACTCGACAGCACAATCAGCCCCAGCATTTT
15,TRBJ1-5,TRBV5-1,NA,TRBD1,CASSPGQGVNQPQHF,TGCGCCAGCAGCCCCGGACAGGGTGTGAATCAGCCCCAGCATTTT
15,TRBJ1-2,TRBV2,NA,TRBD1,CASSVRTGAGYGYTF,TGTGCCAGCAGTGTAAGAACAGGGGCAGGCTATGGCTACACCTTC
21,TRBJ2-3,TRBV10-1,NA,TRBD2,CASSEFSRSSGGIGSTDTQYF,TGCGCCAGCAGTGAGTTTAGTAGAAGTAGCGGGGGGATTGGTAGCACAGATACGCAGTATTTT
14,TRBJ2-3,TRBV29-1,NA,NA,CSVARGSDTDTQYF,TGCAGCGTAGCCCGGGGGTCCGACACAGATACGCAGTATTTT